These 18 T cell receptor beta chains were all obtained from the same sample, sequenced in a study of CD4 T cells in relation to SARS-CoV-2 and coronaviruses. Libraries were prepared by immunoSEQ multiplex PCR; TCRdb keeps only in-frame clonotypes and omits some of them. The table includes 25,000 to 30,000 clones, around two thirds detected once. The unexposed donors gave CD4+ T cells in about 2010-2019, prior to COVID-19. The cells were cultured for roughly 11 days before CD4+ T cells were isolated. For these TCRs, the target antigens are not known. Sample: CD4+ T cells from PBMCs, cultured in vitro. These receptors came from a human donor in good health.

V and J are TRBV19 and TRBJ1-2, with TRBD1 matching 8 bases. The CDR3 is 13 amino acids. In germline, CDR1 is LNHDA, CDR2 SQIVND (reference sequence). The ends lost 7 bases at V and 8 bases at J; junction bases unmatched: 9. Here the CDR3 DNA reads TGTGCCAGTACTCGTCAGGGGGCGCAAGGCTACACCTTC. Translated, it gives CASTRQGAQGYTF.

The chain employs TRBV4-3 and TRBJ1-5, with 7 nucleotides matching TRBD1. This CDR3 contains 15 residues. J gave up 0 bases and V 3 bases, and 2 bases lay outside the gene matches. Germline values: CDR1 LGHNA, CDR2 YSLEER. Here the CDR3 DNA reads TGCGCCAGCAGCCAGCAGGGGGATAGCAATCAGCCCCAGCATTTT. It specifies CASSQQGDSNQPQHF.

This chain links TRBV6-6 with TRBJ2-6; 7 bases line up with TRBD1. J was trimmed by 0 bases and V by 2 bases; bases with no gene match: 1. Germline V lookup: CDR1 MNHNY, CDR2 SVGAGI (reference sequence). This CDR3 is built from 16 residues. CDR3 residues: CASSYNRGSGANVLTF. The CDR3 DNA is TGTGCCAGCAGTTACAACAGGGGCTCTGGGGCCAACGTCCTGACTTTC.

The CDR3 loop is CASSFGTSGRAEYNEQFF. CDR3 DNA sequence: TGTGCCAGCAGCTTCGGGACTAGCGGGAGGGCCGAATACAATGAGCAGTTCTTC. This chain links TRBV3-1 (or the pseudogene TRBV3-2) with TRBJ2-1, with 16 bases identical to TRBD2. Unmatched junction bases numbered 8, after V lost 5 bases and J lost 4 bases. Germline V lookup: CDR1 LGHDT, CDR2 YNNKEL (reference sequence). CDR3 length: 18 residues.

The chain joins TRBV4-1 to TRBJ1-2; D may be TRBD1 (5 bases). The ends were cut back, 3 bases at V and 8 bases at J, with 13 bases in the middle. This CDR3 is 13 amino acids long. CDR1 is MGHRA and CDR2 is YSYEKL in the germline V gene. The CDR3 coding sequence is TGCGCCAGCAGCCATCCTGGGGGGGACGGCTACACCTTC. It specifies CASSHPGGDGYTF.

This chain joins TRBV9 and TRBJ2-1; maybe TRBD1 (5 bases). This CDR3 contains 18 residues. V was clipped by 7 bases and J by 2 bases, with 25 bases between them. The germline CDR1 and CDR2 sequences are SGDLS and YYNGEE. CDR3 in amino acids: CASRTTAPFRVTYNEQFF. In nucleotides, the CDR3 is TGTGCCAGCCGGACAACAGCCCCATTCAGGGTCACCTACAATGAGCAGTTCTTC.

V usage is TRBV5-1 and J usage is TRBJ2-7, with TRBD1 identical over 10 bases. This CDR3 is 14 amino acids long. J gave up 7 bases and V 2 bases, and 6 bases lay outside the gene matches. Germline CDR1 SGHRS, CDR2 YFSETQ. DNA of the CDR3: TGCGCCAGCAGCTTTCGACAGGGGGCGGGTGAGCAGTACTTC. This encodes CASSFRQGAGEQYF.

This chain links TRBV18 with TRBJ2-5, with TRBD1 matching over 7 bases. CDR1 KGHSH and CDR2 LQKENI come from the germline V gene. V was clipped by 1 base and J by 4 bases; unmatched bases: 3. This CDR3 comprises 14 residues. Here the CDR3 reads CASSPRTGGETQYF. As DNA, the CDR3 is TGTGCCAGCTCACCACGGACAGGCGGAGAGACCCAGTACTTC.

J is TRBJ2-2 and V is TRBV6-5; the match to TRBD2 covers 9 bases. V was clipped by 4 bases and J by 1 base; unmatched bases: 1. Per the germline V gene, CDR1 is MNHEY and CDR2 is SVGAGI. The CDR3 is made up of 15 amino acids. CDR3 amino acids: CASSSSGMNTGELFF. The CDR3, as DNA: TGTGCCAGCAGTTCTAGCGGGATGAACACCGGGGAGCTGTTTTTT.

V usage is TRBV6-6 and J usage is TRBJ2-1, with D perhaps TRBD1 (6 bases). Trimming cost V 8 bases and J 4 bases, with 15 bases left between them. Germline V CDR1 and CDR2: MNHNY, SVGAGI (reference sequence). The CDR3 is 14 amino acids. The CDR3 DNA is TGTGCCAGCTCGCAGGGGCAGGCGTACAATGAGCAGTTCTTC. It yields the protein CASSQGQAYNEQFF.

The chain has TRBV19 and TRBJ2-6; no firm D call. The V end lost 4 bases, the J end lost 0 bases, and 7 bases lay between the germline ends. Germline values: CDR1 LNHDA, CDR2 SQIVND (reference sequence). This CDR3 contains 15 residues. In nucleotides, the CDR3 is TGTGCCAGTAGTAAACAAGGCTCTGGGGCCAACGTCCTGACTTTC. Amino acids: CASSKQGSGANVLTF.

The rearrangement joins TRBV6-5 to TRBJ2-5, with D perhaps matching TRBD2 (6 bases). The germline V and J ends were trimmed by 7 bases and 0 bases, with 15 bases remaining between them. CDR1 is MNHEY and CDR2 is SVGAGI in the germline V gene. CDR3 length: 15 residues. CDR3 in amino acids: CASNTAGHYQETQYF. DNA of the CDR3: TGTGCCAGCAACACCGCGGGGCACTACCAAGAGACCCAGTACTTC.

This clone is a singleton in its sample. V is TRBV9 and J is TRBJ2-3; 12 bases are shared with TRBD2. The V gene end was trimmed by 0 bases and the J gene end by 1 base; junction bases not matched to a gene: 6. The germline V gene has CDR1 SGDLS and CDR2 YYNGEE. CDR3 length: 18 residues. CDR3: CASSVASGRAVGTDTQYF. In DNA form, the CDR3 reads TGTGCCAGCAGCGTAGCTAGCGGGAGGGCCGTGGGCACAGATACGCAGTATTTT.

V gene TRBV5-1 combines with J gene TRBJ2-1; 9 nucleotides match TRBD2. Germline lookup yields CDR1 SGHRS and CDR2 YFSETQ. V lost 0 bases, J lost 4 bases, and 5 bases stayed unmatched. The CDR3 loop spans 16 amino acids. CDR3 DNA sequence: TGCGCCAGCAGCTTGGAGGCTAGCGGGAATTACAATGAGCAGTTCTTC. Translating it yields CASSLEASGNYNEQFF.

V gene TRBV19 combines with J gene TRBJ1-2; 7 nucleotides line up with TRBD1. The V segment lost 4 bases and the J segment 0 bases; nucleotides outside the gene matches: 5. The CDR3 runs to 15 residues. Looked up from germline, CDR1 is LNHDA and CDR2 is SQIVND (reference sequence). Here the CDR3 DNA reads TGTGCCAGTAGTACCTGGGACAGAACTAACTATGGCTACACCTTC. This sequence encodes CASSTWDRTNYGYTF.

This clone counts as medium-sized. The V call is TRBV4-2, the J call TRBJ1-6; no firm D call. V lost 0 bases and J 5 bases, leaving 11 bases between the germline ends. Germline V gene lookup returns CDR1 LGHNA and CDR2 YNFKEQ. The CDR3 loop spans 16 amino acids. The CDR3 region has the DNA TGTGCCAGCAGCCAAGATCTGCGAAAGGATAATTCACCCCTCCACTTT. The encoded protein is CASSQDLRKDNSPLHF.

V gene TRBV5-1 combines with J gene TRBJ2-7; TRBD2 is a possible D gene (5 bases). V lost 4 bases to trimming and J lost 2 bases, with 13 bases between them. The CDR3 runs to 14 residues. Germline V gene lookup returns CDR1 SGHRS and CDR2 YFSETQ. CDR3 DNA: TGCGCCAGCAGCGGAGAGGGAGTGGCCTACGAGCAGTACTTC. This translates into CASSGEGVAYEQYF.

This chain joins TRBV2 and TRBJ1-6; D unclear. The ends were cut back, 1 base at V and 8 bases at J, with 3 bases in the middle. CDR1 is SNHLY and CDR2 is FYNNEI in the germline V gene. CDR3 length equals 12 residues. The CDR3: CASSEGDSPLHF. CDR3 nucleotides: TGTGCCAGCAGTGAAGGGGATTCACCCCTCCACTTT.